The T cell receptor beta chain under discussion was sequenced for a study of blood T cell repertoires in COVID-19. Sequencing was performed with immunoSEQ multiplex PCR; in TCRdb, only in-frame clones are kept and a portion is missing. The profile covers 400,000 to 550,000 clones, with about 85% appearing a single time and about 2.1% taken by the ten largest. CDR3 size: 14 residues. Looked up from germline, CDR1 is MNHEY and CDR2 is SVGAGI. The ends were cut back, 6 bases at V and 0 bases at J, with 12 bases in the middle. This TCR derives from a woman in her late teens or twenties with acute COVID-19. The V gene is TRBV6-5, the J gene TRBJ2-7, with D perhaps matching TRBD1 (6 bases). Sequenced: PBMCs or T cells enriched from blood (not recorded which). The CDR3 coding sequence is TGTGCCAGCAGCCCACAGGGAACCTCCTACGAGCAGTACTTC. Amino acid sequence: CASSPQGTSYEQYF.